The 3 T cell receptor beta chains reported below all come from one sample, sequenced in a study of T-cell memory formation after mild COVID-19. A single record per CDR3 protein comes from TCRdb applying MiXCR to the 5' RACE reads. The table has approximately 240,000 distinct CDR3 sequences, approximately 16% seen once. Input material: PBMCs or a T cell subset sorted from them (not recorded which). These receptors originate from a young man who had mild COVID-19 (a few samples of this study predate the infection). Cell type and time point are not known.

Many counts were recorded for this clonotype. The J gene is TRBJ1-5, the V gene TRBV20-1; 9 nucleotides align to TRBD1. The CDR3 length is 13 residues. Per germline, CDR1 DFQATT and CDR2 SNEGSKA (reference sequence). Germline trimming cut 6 bases from V and 7 bases from J; bases unmatched to any gene: 7. The CDR3 loop reads CSAGTGQGQPQHF. The CDR3 DNA follows: TGCAGTGCCGGCACGGGACAGGGCCAGCCCCAGCATTTT.

The chain joins TRBV7-9 to TRBJ1-1; D is ambiguous. This CDR3 region has 11 residues. Germline CDR1 SEHNR, CDR2 FQNEAQ (reference sequence). V was shortened by 7 bases and J by 8 bases, with 11 bases between the two germline ends. The CDR3 DNA reads TGTGCCAGCAACCTAATCGGAGAAGCTTTCTTT. Translated: CASNLIGEAFF.

V gene TRBV4-3 combines with J gene TRBJ1-1, with D possibly being TRBD1 (6 bases). CDR1 is LGHNA and CDR2 is YSLEER in the germline V gene. The V end was cut by 0 bases, the J end by 4 bases, with 15 bases between. The CDR3 loop spans 16 amino acids. This chain's CDR3 is CASSQDRGKGGTEAFF. CDR3 nucleotide sequence: TGCGCCAGCAGCCAAGATCGGGGGAAGGGGGGCACTGAAGCTTTCTTT.